This T cell receptor (beta chain) was recovered during a study of blood T cell repertoires in COVID-19. V shed 2 bases, J shed 9 bases, and the junction held 8 bases outside the gene matches. The CDR3 runs to 13 residues. CDR1 and CDR2 from the germline V gene are GTSNPN and SVGIG (reference sequence). The repertoire was sequenced with immunoSEQ multiplex PCR; TCRdb's copy has only in-frame clones and lacks some. The sample records fewer than 45,000 clones, around four fifths being singletons. This sequence was found in a man in his 60s with COVID-19, enrolled during active disease. The sequenced sample was peripheral blood. The rearrangement links TRBV30 to TRBJ2-3; 7 bases are shared with TRBD2. The CDR3, as DNA: TGTGCCTGGAGTTTGGGAGGGCCTGGGACGCAGTATTTT. This gives the protein CAWSLGGPGTQYF.